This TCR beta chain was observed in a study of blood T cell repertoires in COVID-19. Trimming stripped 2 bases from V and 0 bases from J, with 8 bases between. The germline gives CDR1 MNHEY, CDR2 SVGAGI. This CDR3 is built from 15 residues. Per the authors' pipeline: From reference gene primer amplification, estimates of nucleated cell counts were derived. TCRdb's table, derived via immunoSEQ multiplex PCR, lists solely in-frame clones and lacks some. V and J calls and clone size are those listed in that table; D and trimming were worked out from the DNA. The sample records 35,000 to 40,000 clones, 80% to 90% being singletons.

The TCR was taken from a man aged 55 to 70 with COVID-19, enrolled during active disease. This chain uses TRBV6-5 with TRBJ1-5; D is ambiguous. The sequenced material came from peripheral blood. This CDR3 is CASSYQMNSNQPQHF. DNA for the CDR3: TGTGCCAGCAGTTACCAGATGAATAGCAATCAGCCCCAGCATTTT.